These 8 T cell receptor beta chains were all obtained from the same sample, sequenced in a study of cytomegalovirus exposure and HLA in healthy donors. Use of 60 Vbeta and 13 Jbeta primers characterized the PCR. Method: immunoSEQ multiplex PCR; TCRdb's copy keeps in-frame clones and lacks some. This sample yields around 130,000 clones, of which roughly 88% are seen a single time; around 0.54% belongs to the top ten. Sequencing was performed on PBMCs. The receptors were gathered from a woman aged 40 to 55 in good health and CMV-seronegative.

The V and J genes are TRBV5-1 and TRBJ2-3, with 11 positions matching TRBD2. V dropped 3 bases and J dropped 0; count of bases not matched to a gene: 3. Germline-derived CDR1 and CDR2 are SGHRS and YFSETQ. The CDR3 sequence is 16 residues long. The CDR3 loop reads CASSYPSGRSTDTQYF. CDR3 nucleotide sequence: TGCGCCAGCAGCTACCCTAGCGGGAGGAGCACAGATACGCAGTATTTT.

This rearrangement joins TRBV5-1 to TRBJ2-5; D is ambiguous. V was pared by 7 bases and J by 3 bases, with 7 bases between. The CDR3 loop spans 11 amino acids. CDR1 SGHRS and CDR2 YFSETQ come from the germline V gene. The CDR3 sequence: CASRREETQYF. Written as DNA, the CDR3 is TGCGCCAGCCGTCGGGAAGAGACCCAGTACTTC.

CDR3 nucleotides: TGTGCCCAGGGGTCGGGACGCAGGATTACCTACGAGCAGTACTTC. Its translation is CAQGSGRRITYEQYF. This chain uses TRBV6-1 with TRBJ2-7, with D perhaps matching TRBD1 (6 bases). Per the germline V gene, CDR1 is MNHNS and CDR2 is SASEGT. CDR3 size: 15 residues. Trimming shortened V by 11 bases and J by 2 bases, and 22 bases separated the two germline ends.

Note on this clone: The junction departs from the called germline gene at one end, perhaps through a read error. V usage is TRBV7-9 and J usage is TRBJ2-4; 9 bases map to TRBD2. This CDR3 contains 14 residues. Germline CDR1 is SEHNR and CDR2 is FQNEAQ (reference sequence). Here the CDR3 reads CSSSQAIAGVNQYF. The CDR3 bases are TGTTCCAGCAGCCAAGCGATAGCGGGGGTGAATCAGTACTTC.

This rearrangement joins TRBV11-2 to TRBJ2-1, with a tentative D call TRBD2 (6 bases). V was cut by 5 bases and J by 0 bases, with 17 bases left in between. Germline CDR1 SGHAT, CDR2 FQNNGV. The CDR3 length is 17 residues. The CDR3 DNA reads TGTGCCAGCAGCCCCCGCGGGACGGTCAGCTCCTACAATGAGCAGTTCTTC. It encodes CASSPRGTVSSYNEQFF. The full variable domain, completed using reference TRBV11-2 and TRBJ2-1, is EAGVAQSPRYKIIEKRQSVAFWCNPISGHATLYWYQQILGQGPKLLIQFQNNGVVDDSQLPKDRFSAERLKGVDSTLKIQPAKLEDSAVYLCASSPRGTVSSYNEQFFGPGTRLTVL.

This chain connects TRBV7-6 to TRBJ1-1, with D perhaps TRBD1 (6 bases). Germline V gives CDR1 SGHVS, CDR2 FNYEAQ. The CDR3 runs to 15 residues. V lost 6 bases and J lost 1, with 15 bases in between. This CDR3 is CASRPLQGRNTEAFF. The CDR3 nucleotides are TGTGCCAGCAGGCCTCTTCAGGGGCGGAACACTGAAGCTTTCTTT. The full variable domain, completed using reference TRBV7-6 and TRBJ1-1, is GAGVSQSPRYKVTKRGQDVALRCDPISGHVSLYWYRQALGQGPEFLTYFNYEAQQDKSGLPNDRFSAERPEGSISTLTIQRTEQRDSAMYRCASRPLQGRNTEAFFGQGTRLTVV.

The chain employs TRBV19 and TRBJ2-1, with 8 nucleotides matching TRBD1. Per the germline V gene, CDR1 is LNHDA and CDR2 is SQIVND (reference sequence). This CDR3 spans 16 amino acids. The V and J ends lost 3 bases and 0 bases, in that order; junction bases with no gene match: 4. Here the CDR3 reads CASSMTGAFSYNEQFF. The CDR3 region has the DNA TGTGCCAGTAGTATGACAGGGGCATTCTCCTACAATGAGCAGTTCTTC.

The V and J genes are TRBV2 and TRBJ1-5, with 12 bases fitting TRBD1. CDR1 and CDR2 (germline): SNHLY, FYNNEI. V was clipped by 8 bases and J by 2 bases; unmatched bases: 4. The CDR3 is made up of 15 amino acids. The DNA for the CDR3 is TGTGCCAGCGCCGGGACAGGGGGCGGCAATCAGCCCCAGCATTTT. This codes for CASAGTGGGNQPQHF.